Listed below are T cell receptor beta chains from one sample, sequenced in a study of blood T cells in healthy people across ages. TCRdb used MiXCR to reprocess the 5' RACE reads, holding one entry per CDR3 protein. The sample has fewer than 800,000 distinct CDR3 sequences, around 25% seen once. The sample also formed part of further work on T cells of mothers and their children.

Sequenced input: blood. The receptor source for this set is a boy aged 5-17 years in good health. The CDR3 runs from the conserved cysteine through the conserved F or W. A D gene is named only where the DNA matches it firmly. Clone size, where shown, is once, few, many, or a class for clones that have expanded.

cdr3_aa	cdr3_nt	clone_size	v_call	d_call	j_call
CASSLKGDNTEAFF	TGTGCCAGCAGCTTAAAAGGGGATAACACTGAAGCTTTCTTT	few	TRBV7-3	-	TRBJ1-1
CSVLSQGVKSYEQYF	TGCAGCGTCCTTTCTCAGGGGGTAAAATCCTACGAGCAGTACTTC	few	TRBV29-1	TRBD1	TRBJ2-7
CASSFARGGTETQYF	TGTGCCAGCAGCTTCGCAAGGGGAGGGACAGAGACCCAGTACTTC	few	TRBV7-9	TRBD2	TRBJ2-5
CASSFGPVANYGYTF	TGTGCCAGCAGTTTTGGACCCGTGGCGAACTATGGCTACACCTTC	few	TRBV28	-	TRBJ1-2
CASSQDPGGIYEQYF	TGCGCCAGCAGCCAAGATCCCGGGGGGATCTACGAGCAGTACTTC	few	TRBV4-3	TRBD2	TRBJ2-7
CSIWTSGGGSDEQYF	TGCAGCATTTGGACTAGCGGGGGGGGATCCGACGAGCAGTACTTC	few	TRBV29-1	TRBD2	TRBJ2-7
CASSMDTSKNIQYF	TGTGCCAGCAGTATGGACACGAGCAAAAACATTCAGTACTTC	-	TRBV12-3/TRBV12-4	-	TRBJ2-4
CASSGGGEGTEAFF	TGTGCCAGCTCTGGAGGGGGAGAGGGCACTGAAGCTTTCTTT	-	TRBV18	-	TRBJ1-1
CASSLSLSGLDTGELFF	TGTGCCAGCAGTTTATCTCTTTCGGGACTAGATACCGGGGAGCTGTTTTTT	-	TRBV27	TRBD2	TRBJ2-2
CASRKTGGQETQYF	TGTGCCAGCAGGAAAACAGGGGGGCAAGAGACCCAGTACTTC	-	TRBV6-5	TRBD1	TRBJ2-5
CSVGGRLNEKLFF	TGCAGCGTTGGCGGACGGCTGAATGAAAAACTGTTTTTT	many	TRBV29-1	-	TRBJ1-4
CASSFGQGIDIQYF	TGTGCCAGCAGCTTCGGACAGGGGATTGACATTCAGTACTTC	-	TRBV13	TRBD1	TRBJ2-4
CSVQGRIAKNIQYF	TGCAGCGTTCAGGGCAGAATAGCCAAAAACATTCAGTACTTC	few	TRBV29-1	-	TRBJ2-4
CASSLVGGSGYGYTF	TGTGCCAGCAGCTTAGTTGGGGGGTCAGGCTATGGCTACACCTTC	few	TRBV7-2	-	TRBJ1-2
CATKEVWENTGELFF	TGTGCCACCAAGGAGGTGTGGGAGAACACCGGGGAGCTGTTTTTT	-	TRBV10-3	-	TRBJ2-2
CASKPGHLNEKLFF	TGTGCCAGCAAACCGGGACACCTCAATGAAAAACTGTTTTTT	-	TRBV12-3/TRBV12-4	-	TRBJ1-4
CASSYQQARQDLSYEQYF	TGTGCCAGCAGTTACCAACAGGCACGGCAAGACCTCTCCTACGAGCAGTACTTC	few	TRBV6-5	-	TRBJ2-7
CASSFVRSTYEQYF	TGTGCCAGCAGTTTTGTCAGGTCGACCTACGAGCAGTACTTC	-	TRBV12-3/TRBV12-4	-	TRBJ2-7
CAISEGLAYEQFF	TGTGCCATCAGTGAGGGGCTAGCCTACGAGCAGTTCTTC	-	TRBV10-3	-	TRBJ2-1
CASTPWILVLGGSDNEQFF	TGTGCCAGCACCCCCTGGATCCTCGTTCTGGGGGGATCTGACAATGAGCAGTTCTTC	-	TRBV28	-	TRBJ2-1
CASSYEAPGTQYF	TGTGCCAGCAGTTACGAGGCCCCGGGGACCCAGTACTTC	-	TRBV6-5	-	TRBJ2-5
CASSLSPRAGAYEQYF	TGTGCCAGCAGTTTATCCCCCCGGGCGGGTGCCTACGAGCAGTACTTC	few	TRBV12-3/TRBV12-4	-	TRBJ2-7
CASSLEKGREKLFF	TGTGCCAGCAGCTTAGAGAAGGGTCGTGAAAAACTGTTTTTT	few	TRBV7-9	-	TRBJ1-4
CASSIGRNTEAFF	TGTGCCAGCAGCATTGGACGGAACACTGAAGCTTTCTTT	few	TRBV14	-	TRBJ1-1
CSARAPAGGTNNEQFF	TGCAGTGCTAGAGCCCCTGCGGGGGGGACCAACAATGAGCAGTTCTTC	few	TRBV20-1	TRBD2	TRBJ2-1
CASSSMGLHTDTQYF	TGTGCCAGCAGCTCCATGGGACTGCACACAGATACGCAGTATTTT	few	TRBV7-2	-	TRBJ2-3
CSVGGGVNTGELFF	TGCAGCGTTGGGGGAGGGGTGAACACCGGGGAGCTGTTTTTT	-	TRBV29-1	TRBD2	TRBJ2-2
CASSPLSLAGGPVGNEQFF	TGTGCCAGCTCACCACTGTCCCTAGCGGGAGGGCCGGTCGGCAATGAGCAGTTCTTC	-	TRBV18	TRBD2	TRBJ2-1
CASSTHGQGSQETQYF	TGCGCCAGCAGCACCCACGGACAGGGGAGTCAAGAGACCCAGTACTTC	few	TRBV5-1	TRBD1	TRBJ2-5
CASSFAGGAFTEAFF	TGTGCCAGCAGCTTTGCAGGGGGCGCCTTTACTGAAGCTTTCTTT	-	TRBV7-9	TRBD1	TRBJ1-1
CASSLGGQDEQYF	TGTGCCAGCAGCTTAGGGGGGCAGGACGAGCAGTACTTC	-	TRBV7-9	-	TRBJ2-7
CASSAKSRGWTDTQYF	TGTGCCAGCAGTGCAAAGTCTCGGGGGTGGACAGATACGCAGTATTTT	few	TRBV28	-	TRBJ2-3
CASSPKSDSFKYF	TGTGCCAGCAGCCCTAAAAGCGACTCTTTCAAGTACTTC	-	TRBV7-9	-	TRBJ2-5
CASSTDIFTDTQYF	TGTGCCAGCAGTACCGACATTTTCACAGATACGCAGTATTTT	few	TRBV28	-	TRBJ2-3
CASSHLGLITQETQYF	TGTGCCAGCAGCCACCTAGGATTAATCACTCAAGAGACCCAGTACTTC	few	TRBV14	-	TRBJ2-5
CASIASAGGIETQYF	TGCGCCAGTATCGCTAGCGCGGGAGGAATAGAGACCCAGTACTTC	-	TRBV5-1	TRBD2	TRBJ2-5
CASSVGLDYEQYF	TGTGCCAGCAGCGTCGGCCTCGACTACGAGCAGTACTTC	few	TRBV9	-	TRBJ2-7
CASSYSREDGGFDNEQFF	TGTGCCAGCAGTTACTCGAGGGAGGACGGAGGGTTCGACAATGAGCAGTTCTTC	-	TRBV6-5	-	TRBJ2-1
CASSSGLGEQFF	TGTGCCAGCAGCTCTGGACTAGGTGAGCAGTTCTTC	-	TRBV7-2	TRBD2	TRBJ2-1